The 32 T cell receptor beta chains given below trace back to one sample, sequenced in a study of blood T cell repertoires in COVID-19. The table came from immunoSEQ multiplex PCR; TCRdb's copy has only in-frame clones and leaves some out. The data show over 85,000 clones, 87% seen once. The material sequenced was peripheral blood. These receptors originate from a man in his fifties with active COVID-19.

This clone has only one observation. The chain is built from TRBV18 and TRBJ1-6; 9 nucleotides line up with TRBD1. The germline V gene encodes CDR1 KGHSH and CDR2 LQKENI. The V segment lost 8 bases and the J segment 7 bases; nucleotides outside the gene matches: 3. The CDR3 is made up of 13 amino acids. The CDR3 protein is CASRQGENSPLHF. CDR3 DNA sequence: TGTGCCAGCCGACAGGGGGAGAATTCACCCCTCCACTTT.

Comments on this clone: At one of its ends the junction is not consistent with the germline gene, which may arise from a read error. This chain joins TRBV9 and TRBJ2-5; D is possibly TRBD1 (5 bases). CDR1 and CDR2 (germline): SGDLS, YYNGEE. This CDR3 is built from 15 residues. In DNA form, the CDR3 reads TGTGCCAGCAGCCCGAATGACAGCCCGCAAGGGACCCAGTACTTC. Amino acid sequence: CASSPNDSPQGTQYF.

This rearrangement joins TRBV5-1 to TRBJ1-4; 10 bases align to TRBD1. The CDR3 covers 15 residues. Germline trimming cut 4 bases from V and 4 bases from J; bases unmatched to any gene: 4. In germline, CDR1 is SGHRS, CDR2 YFSETQ. The CDR3 sequence is CASSPGTGDNEKLFF. In DNA form, the CDR3 reads TGCGCCAGCAGCCCGGGGACAGGGGATAATGAAAAACTGTTTTTT.

The gene calls are TRBV3-1 (or the pseudogene TRBV3-2) and TRBJ2-5; D uncertain. V lost 0 bases and J lost 5, with 4 bases in between. CDR1 is LGHDT and CDR2 is YNNKEL in the germline V gene (reference sequence). This CDR3 region has 12 residues. Here the CDR3 DNA reads TGTGCCAGCAGCCAAGATCGGGAGACCCAGTACTTC. Translated, it gives CASSQDRETQYF.

This chain connects TRBV6-2 or TRBV6-3 to TRBJ1-1, with 7 bases fitting TRBD1. Germline V gives CDR1 MNHEY, CDR2 SVGEGT. The CDR3 contains 14 residues. V shed 6 bases and J 4 bases; nucleotides not matched to a gene: 8. CDR3 region: CASSPGGAATEAFF. DNA for the CDR3: TGTGCCAGCAGCCCAGGGGGGGCGGCCACTGAAGCTTTCTTT.

This sequence joins TRBV15 and TRBJ1-4, with 7 bases lining up with TRBD1. V shed 4 bases, J shed 4 bases, and the junction held 9 bases outside the gene matches. The CDR3 has 16 residues. Germline assignment: CDR1 LNHNV and CDR2 YYDKDF (reference sequence). The CDR3 here is CATSIMLDRLNEKLFF. CDR3 DNA: TGTGCCACCAGCATCATGCTGGACAGGCTTAATGAAAAACTGTTTTTT.

V gene TRBV6-6 combines with J gene TRBJ2-7; tentatively, D is TRBD2 (6 bases). The germline gives CDR1 MNHNY, CDR2 SVGAGI (reference sequence). CDR3 size: 14 residues. The V end was cut by 6 bases, the J end by 5 bases, with 17 bases between. CDR3 residues: CASSFRGEAHEQYF. The CDR3 nucleotides read TGTGCCAGCAGCTTCCGCGGGGAGGCCCACGAGCAGTACTTC.

This clone was observed a few times. The gene calls are TRBV3-1 (or the pseudogene TRBV3-2) and TRBJ2-6; D ambiguous. In germline, CDR1 is LGHDT, CDR2 YNNKEL (reference sequence). This CDR3 comprises 16 residues. V lost 0 bases, J lost 3 bases, and 9 bases lay in between. CDR3 sequence (DNA): TGTGCCAGCAGCCAAGAATATACGGGTGGGGCCAACGTCCTGACTTTC. Protein: CASSQEYTGGANVLTF.

The chain uses TRBV19 and TRBJ2-7; D is undetermined. Germline V gene data show CDR1 as LNHDA and CDR2 as SQIVND (reference sequence). The CDR3 runs to 14 residues. Trimming stripped 1 base from V and 0 bases from J, with 7 bases between. CDR3 sequence reads: CASSIGSPSYEQYF. Here the CDR3 DNA reads TGTGCCAGTAGTATAGGGAGCCCCTCCTACGAGCAGTACTTC.

The chain carries TRBV9 and TRBJ2-3; 15 nucleotides line up with TRBD2. V trimming: 6 bases; J trimming: 4 bases; junction bases outside the gene matches: 3. CDR1 and CDR2 (germline): SGDLS, YYNGEE. The CDR3 is made up of 15 amino acids. CDR3 bases: TGTGCCAGCACCAGGACTAGCGGGGGGGCAGATACGCAGTATTTT. Amino acids: CASTRTSGGADTQYF.

The rearrangement joins TRBV6-2 or TRBV6-3 to TRBJ1-1; 10 nucleotides align to TRBD1. There are 20 residues in the CDR3. Per germline, CDR1 MNHEY and CDR2 SVGEGT. Trimming at V came to 2 bases and at J to 3 bases, leaving 18 bases not matched to a gene. The CDR3 region is CASSYPSPTGQGSGYTEAFF. CDR3 sequence (DNA): TGTGCCAGCAGTTACCCCTCTCCTACGGGACAGGGGAGCGGGTACACTGAAGCTTTCTTT.

Remarks on this clone: Other nucleotide sequences in the sample specify the same CDR3. The chain uses TRBV18 and TRBJ1-2; 12 bases fit TRBD1. With V trimmed by 6 bases and J by 6 bases, 5 bases remained unmatched. CDR1 and CDR2 (germline): KGHSH, LQKENI. There are 14 residues in the CDR3. For the CDR3, the DNA is TGTGCCAGCTCCCCGGGACAGGGGGCTGATGGCTACACCTTC. Its translation: CASSPGQGADGYTF.

The V gene is TRBV28, the J gene TRBJ2-1; no firm D call. The V end lost 2 bases, the J end lost 7 bases, and 6 bases lay between the germline ends. From germline, CDR1 is MDHEN and CDR2 SYDVKM. CDR3 length: 12 residues. The CDR3 reads CASSLLNNEQFF. The CDR3 DNA sequence: TGTGCCAGCAGTTTACTTAATAATGAGCAGTTCTTC.

The V call is TRBV19, the J call TRBJ1-2; 7 positions match TRBD1. V dropped 9 bases and J dropped 4; count of bases not matched to a gene: 11. Germline CDR1 LNHDA, CDR2 SQIVND (reference sequence). This CDR3 comprises 14 residues. The CDR3 DNA reads TGTGCCAGCCGGCGGACAGGCGAGTCCTATGGCTACACCTTC. Protein sequence: CASRRTGESYGYTF.

The rearrangement joins TRBV5-6 to TRBJ1-2; D uncertain. Germline CDR1 is SGHDT and CDR2 is YYEEEE. The CDR3 loop spans 12 amino acids. V was cut by 2 bases and J by 12 bases, with 14 bases left in between. CDR3 in amino acids: CASSFAGGGDTF. The CDR3 DNA is TGTGCCAGCAGCTTTGCTGGCGGAGGCGACACCTTC.

The chain carries TRBV11-2 and TRBJ2-3, with a weak D call TRBD1 (6 bases). The germline V gene has CDR1 SGHAT and CDR2 FQNNGV. V lost 4 bases and J lost 0, with 14 bases in between. The CDR3 contains 16 residues. CDR3: CASSWGRYSSTDTQYF. CDR3 DNA: TGTGCCAGCAGCTGGGGGCGGTATTCTAGCACAGATACGCAGTATTTT.

This clone was seen once. Written as DNA, the CDR3 is TGCGCCAGCAGCCCTTTTGGAGTAGCGGGGAATGAGCAGTTCTTC. It yields the protein CASSPFGVAGNEQFF. The chain joins TRBV4-1 to TRBJ2-1, with 8 bases matching TRBD2. The CDR3 has 15 residues. J was trimmed by 7 bases and V by 4 bases; bases with no gene match: 9. Germline V gene sequence: CDR1 MGHRA, CDR2 YSYEKL.

The chain employs TRBV19 and TRBJ1-1; TRBD1 agrees at 8 bases. Trimming at V came to 5 bases and at J to 4 bases, leaving 3 bases not matched to a gene. This CDR3 is 13 amino acids long. Germline lookup yields CDR1 LNHDA and CDR2 SQIVND (reference sequence). CDR3 region: CASSPDRGTEAFF. The CDR3 DNA reads TGTGCCAGTAGTCCCGACAGGGGCACTGAAGCTTTCTTT.

This clone appeared a single time. The chain has TRBV6-5 and TRBJ2-5; TRBD1 agrees at 9 bases. The V and J ends lost 6 bases and 2 bases, in that order; junction bases with no gene match: 4. The CDR3 has 14 residues. The germline V gene encodes CDR1 MNHEY and CDR2 SVGAGI. This chain's CDR3 is CASRRGTGQETQYF. For the CDR3, the DNA is TGTGCCAGCAGAAGAGGGACAGGGCAAGAGACCCAGTACTTC.

This clone was seen once. V usage is TRBV4-1 and J usage is TRBJ1-6, with D possibly being TRBD1 (5 bases). V lost 1 base to trimming and J lost 9 bases, with 13 bases between them. The length of the CDR3 is 15 residues. The V gene's germline CDR1 is MGHRA and CDR2 YSYEKL. The CDR3 sequence: CASSQGGGVGSPLHF. The CDR3 coding sequence is TGCGCCAGCAGCCAAGGGGGCGGGGTAGGTTCACCCCTCCACTTT.

The chain combines TRBV7-3 with TRBJ2-7, with a possible D match to TRBD2 (6 bases). V lost 0 bases to trimming and J lost 5 bases, with 8 bases between them. The germline V gene has CDR1 SGHTA and CDR2 FQGTGA. CDR3 size: 13 residues. This chain's CDR3 is CASSLTQRDEQYF. DNA for the CDR3: TGTGCCAGCAGCTTAACGCAGCGGGACGAGCAGTACTTC.

The chain joins TRBV28 to TRBJ2-1, with a tentative D call TRBD2 (7 bases). Trimming stripped 5 bases from V and 7 bases from J, with 24 bases between. This CDR3 comprises 17 residues. Germline CDR1 MDHEN, CDR2 SYDVKM. The CDR3: CASSLTLGAGAGNEQFF. CDR3 DNA sequence: TGTGCCAGCAGTCTCACCCTCGGGGCGGGGGCCGGGAATGAGCAGTTCTTC.

This clone was seen once. The J gene is TRBJ1-1, the V gene TRBV18, with D perhaps matching TRBD1 (5 bases). Trimming removed 3 bases from V and 2 bases from J, with 13 bases in between. The germline CDR1 and CDR2 sequences are KGHSH and LQKENI. The CDR3 covers 15 residues. In nucleotides, the CDR3 is TGTGCCAGCTCACCGGGGAGGGGAATCAACACTGAAGCTTTCTTT. Its translation is CASSPGRGINTEAFF.

The chain joins TRBV20-1 to TRBJ2-3; D not resolved. V shed 4 bases and J shed 3 bases, with 5 bases lying between them. The CDR3 covers 11 residues. Per germline, CDR1 DFQATT and CDR2 SNEGSKA (reference sequence). The CDR3 nucleotides are TGCAGTGCTACTAGTACAGATACGCAGTATTTT. It is translated as CSATSTDTQYF.

The chain recombines TRBV30 with TRBJ2-1; no reliable D call. The CDR3 has 15 residues. Trimming shortened V by 0 bases and J by 6 bases, and 15 bases separated the two germline ends. CDR1 is GTSNPN, CDR2 SVGIG, per germline (reference sequence). The CDR3 nucleotides read TGTGCCTGGAGTGTACAGCAGTCCCGTGGCAATGAGCAGTTCTTC. Its translation: CAWSVQQSRGNEQFF.

This chain uses TRBV10-3 with TRBJ1-2, with D maybe TRBD1 (5 bases). Trimming shortened V by 4 bases and J by 4 bases, and 16 bases separated the two germline ends. The germline gives CDR1 ENHRY, CDR2 SYGVKD. CDR3 length: 15 amino acids. Here the CDR3 DNA reads TGTGCCATCAGTGGAGATCCCAGGGTATTCTATGGCTACACCTTC. Translation gives CAISGDPRVFYGYTF.

This sequence joins TRBV11-1 and TRBJ1-1; tentative D call: TRBD1 (5 bases). Germline values: CDR1 SGHAT, CDR2 FQDESV (reference sequence). The germline V and J ends were trimmed by 5 bases and 4 bases, with 11 bases remaining between them. The CDR3 has 13 residues. The CDR3, as DNA: TGTGCCAGCAGCCCCAGGGTCGCCACTGAAGCTTTCTTT. It translates to CASSPRVATEAFF.

This clone turned up a few times. The chain recombines TRBV2 with TRBJ1-6, with 10 nucleotides matching TRBD1. The CDR3 sequence is 14 residues long. After removal of 7 bases from V and 12 bases from J, the junction contained 9 bases not matched to a gene. Germline-derived CDR1 and CDR2 are SNHLY and FYNNEI. The CDR3 nucleotides are TGTGCCAGCAAGCCGGGACAGGGGTATGGACCCCTCCACTTT. It yields the protein CASKPGQGYGPLHF.

The chain has TRBV5-1 and TRBJ1-2; D not certain. CDR1 and CDR2 from the germline V gene are SGHRS and YFSETQ. V was pared by 4 bases and J by 5 bases, with 15 bases between. The CDR3 runs 14 residues. The CDR3 region is CASSVPFRGYGYTF. In DNA, the CDR3 is TGCGCCAGCAGCGTCCCTTTCCGAGGGTATGGCTACACCTTC.

In nucleotides, the CDR3 is TGTGCCAGCAGTTCTAGCGGGGGGATCCAAGAGACCCAGTACTTC. It is translated as CASSSSGGIQETQYF. This chain uses TRBV6-5 with TRBJ2-5; the match to TRBD2 covers 11 bases. V trimming: 4 bases; J trimming: 1 base; junction bases outside the gene matches: 2. There are 15 residues in the CDR3. The germline gives CDR1 MNHEY, CDR2 SVGAGI.

V and J are TRBV3-1 (or the pseudogene TRBV3-2) and TRBJ2-5; 8 positions match TRBD2. The CDR3 has 16 residues. Germline assignment: CDR1 LGHDT and CDR2 YNNKEL (reference sequence). The trim removed 0 bases at V and 4 bases at J, leaving 7 bases unmatched. The CDR3 DNA is TGTGCCAGCAGCCAAGACACCGGGGGGGCGTCAGAGACCCAGTACTTC. Protein: CASSQDTGGASETQYF.

This clone was counted a single time. The chain couples TRBV7-8 to TRBJ2-7; D possibly corresponds to TRBD1 (6 bases). The V end was cut by 5 bases, the J end by 4 bases, with 21 bases between. The length of the CDR3 is 16 residues. Germline V CDR1 and CDR2: SGHVS, FQNEAQ. The CDR3: CASSPTGTLSGYEQYF. The CDR3, as DNA: TGTGCCAGCAGCCCCACAGGGACCCTAAGTGGTTACGAGCAGTACTTC.